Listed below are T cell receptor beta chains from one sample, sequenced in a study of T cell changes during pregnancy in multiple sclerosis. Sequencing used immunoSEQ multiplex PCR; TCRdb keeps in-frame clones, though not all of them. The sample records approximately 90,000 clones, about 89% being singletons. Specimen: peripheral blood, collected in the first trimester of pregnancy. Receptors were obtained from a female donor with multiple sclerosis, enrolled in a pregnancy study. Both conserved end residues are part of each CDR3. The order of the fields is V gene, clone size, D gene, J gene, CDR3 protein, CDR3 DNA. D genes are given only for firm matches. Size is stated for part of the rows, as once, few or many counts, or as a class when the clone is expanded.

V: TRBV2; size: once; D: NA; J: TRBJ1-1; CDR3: CASTEFRFGGVGSEAFF; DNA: TGTGCCAGCACCGAATTCCGTTTCGGAGGGGTCGGGTCTGAAGCTTTCTTT
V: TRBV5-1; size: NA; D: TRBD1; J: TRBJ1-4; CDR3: CASKTSTGVNEKLFF; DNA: TGCGCCAGCAAGACATCGACAGGGGTAAATGAAAAACTGTTTTTT
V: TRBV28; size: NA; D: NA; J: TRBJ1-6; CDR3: CASRTLSKSPLHF; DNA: TGTGCCAGCAGAACCCTTAGTAAGTCACCCCTCCACTTT
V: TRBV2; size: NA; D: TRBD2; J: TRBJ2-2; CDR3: CASSGPPGGGPTGELFF; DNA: TGTGCCAGCAGTGGTCCCCCTGGGGGGGGACCCACCGGGGAGCTGTTTTTT
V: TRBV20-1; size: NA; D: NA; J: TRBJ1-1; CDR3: CSAPLNTEAFF; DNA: TGCAGTGCTCCCTTGAACACTGAAGCTTTCTTT
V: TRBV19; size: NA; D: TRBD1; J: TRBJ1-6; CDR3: CASSETGTGVYSPLHF; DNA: TGTGCCAGTAGTGAAACCGGGACAGGGGTATATTCACCCCTCCACTTT
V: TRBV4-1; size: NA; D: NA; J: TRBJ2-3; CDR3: CASSQLRGDTQYF; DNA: TGCGCCAGCAGCCAACTTAGGGGAGATACGCAGTATTTT
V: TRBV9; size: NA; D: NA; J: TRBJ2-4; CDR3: CASSVEGEGIGNIQYF; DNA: TGTGCCAGCAGCGTAGAGGGGGAAGGAATTGGAAACATTCAGTACTTC
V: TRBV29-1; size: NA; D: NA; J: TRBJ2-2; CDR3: CSVLRDTGPTGELFF; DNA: TGCAGCGTTCTAAGGGACACCGGACCGACCGGGGAGCTGTTTTTT
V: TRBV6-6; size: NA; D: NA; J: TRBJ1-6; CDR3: CASTSSYNSPLHF; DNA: TGTGCCAGCACCTCGTCCTATAATTCACCCCTCCACTTT
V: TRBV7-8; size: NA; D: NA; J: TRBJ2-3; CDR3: CASSPYLTGGGADTQYF; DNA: TGTGCCAGCAGCCCCTACTTGACGGGGGGCGGTGCAGATACGCAGTATTTT
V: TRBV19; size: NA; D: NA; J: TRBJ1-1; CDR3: CASSIGGATEAFF; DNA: TGTGCCAGTAGTATAGGCGGGGCCACTGAAGCTTTCTTT
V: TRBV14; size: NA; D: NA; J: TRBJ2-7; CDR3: CASSPPLRILSYEQYF; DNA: TGTGCCAGCAGCCCCCCTTTGCGGATTCTTTCCTACGAGCAGTACTTC
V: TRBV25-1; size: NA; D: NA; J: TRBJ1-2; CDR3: CASSEQGLSVNYGYTF; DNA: TGTGCCAGCAGTGAACAGGGGTTAAGTGTCAACTATGGCTACACCTTC
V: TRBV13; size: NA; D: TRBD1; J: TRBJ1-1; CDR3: CASSLGGTDNPNTEAFF; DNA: TGTGCCAGCAGCTTAGGTGGGACAGATAATCCGAACACTGAAGCTTTCTTT
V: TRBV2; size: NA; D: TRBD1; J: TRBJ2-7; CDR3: CASRAQGASHEQYF; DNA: TGTGCCAGCAGGGCACAGGGGGCTTCCCACGAGCAGTACTTC
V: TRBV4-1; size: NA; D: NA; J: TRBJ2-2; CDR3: CASSQVASGGVTGELFF; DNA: TGCGCCAGCAGCCAAGTCGCTTCAGGCGGGGTAACCGGGGAGCTGTTTTTT
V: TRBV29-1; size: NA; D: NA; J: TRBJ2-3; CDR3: CSVEAPDSPIDTQYF; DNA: TGCAGCGTTGAAGCCCCCGACAGCCCGATCGATACGCAGTATTTT
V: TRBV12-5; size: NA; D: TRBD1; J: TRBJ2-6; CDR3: CASGFQQGAGANVLTF; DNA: TGTGCTAGTGGTTTCCAACAGGGGGCTGGGGCCAACGTCCTGACTTTC
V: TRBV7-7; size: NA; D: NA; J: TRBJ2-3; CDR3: CASSLGRLGTDTQYF; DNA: TGTGCCAGCAGCTTAGGGCGGCTTGGCACAGATACGCAGTATTTT
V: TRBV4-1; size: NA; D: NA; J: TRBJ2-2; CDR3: CASSQDETTGELFF; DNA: TGCGCCAGCAGCCAAGATGAGACAACCGGGGAGCTGTTTTTT
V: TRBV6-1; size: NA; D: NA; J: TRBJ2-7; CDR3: CASSEANEPGEQYF; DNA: TGTGCCAGCAGTGAGGCGAATGAGCCGGGTGAGCAGTACTTC